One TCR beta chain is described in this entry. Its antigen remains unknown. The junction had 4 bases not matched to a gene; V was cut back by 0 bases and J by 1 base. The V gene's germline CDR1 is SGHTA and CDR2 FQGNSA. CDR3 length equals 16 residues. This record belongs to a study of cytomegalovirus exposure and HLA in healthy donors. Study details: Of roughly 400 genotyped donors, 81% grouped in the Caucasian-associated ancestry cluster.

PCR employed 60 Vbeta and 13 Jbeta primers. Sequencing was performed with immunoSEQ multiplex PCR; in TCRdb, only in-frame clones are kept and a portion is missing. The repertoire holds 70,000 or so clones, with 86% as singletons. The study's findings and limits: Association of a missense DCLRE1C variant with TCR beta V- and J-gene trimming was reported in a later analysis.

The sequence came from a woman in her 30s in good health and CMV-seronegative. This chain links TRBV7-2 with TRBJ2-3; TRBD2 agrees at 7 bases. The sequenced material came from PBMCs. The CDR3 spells CASSLAGGPRTDTQYF. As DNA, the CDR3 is TGTGCCAGCAGCTTAGCGGGAGGGCCTCGCACAGATACGCAGTATTTT.